By sample share, the clone carrying this T cell receptor (beta chain) is medium-sized. The repertoire was sequenced with immunoSEQ multiplex PCR; TCRdb's copy has only in-frame clones and lacks some. The sample includes some 120,000 clones, 88% of them seen just once. The germline CDR1 and CDR2 sequences are LGHNA and YNFKEQ. V was clipped by 1 base and J by 6 bases, with 15 bases between them. This CDR3 has 16 amino acids. These data belong to a study of control samples from healthy donors and cancer patients. The chain is built from TRBV4-2 and TRBJ2-2; the D gene is possibly TRBD2 (6 bases). This receptor was obtained from a woman in her sixties or seventies in good health. Input material: blood. CDR3 residues: CASSQGPGEEAGELFF. In DNA, the CDR3 is TGTGCCAGCAGCCAAGGGCCTGGGGAGGAGGCCGGGGAGCTGTTTTTT.